Each of the 5 T cell receptor beta chains below was sequenced from the same sample in a study of blood T cell repertoires in COVID-19. Produced via immunoSEQ multiplex PCR; TCRdb's table is partial and in-frame only. The sample records roughly 150,000 clones, around 79% being singletons. Sequencing input: PBMCs or T cells enriched from blood (not recorded which). Receptors originate from a woman in her 70s in a cohort exposed to, infected with or recovered from COVID-19 (not recorded which).

The chain employs TRBV27 and TRBJ1-2; 7 nucleotides align to TRBD1. This CDR3 contains 15 residues. With V trimmed by 4 bases and J by 3 bases, 8 bases remained unmatched. CDR1 is MNHEY and CDR2 is SMNVEV in the germline V gene (reference sequence). In DNA form, the CDR3 reads TGTGCCAGCAGTTCGCCCCACAGGGGTCACTATGGCTACACCTTC. It translates to CASSSPHRGHYGYTF.

The chain is built from TRBV5-4 and TRBJ2-3, with D perhaps matching TRBD1 (6 bases). V was shortened by 1 base and J by 3 bases, with 6 bases between the two germline ends. This CDR3 spans 13 amino acids. Germline assignment: CDR1 SGHNT and CDR2 YYREEE (reference sequence). The CDR3 protein is CASSLRGTDTQYF. DNA of the CDR3: TGTGCCAGCAGCTTGAGGGGGACAGATACGCAGTATTTT.

The J gene is TRBJ1-3, the V gene TRBV7-9; no definite D call. Germline V gives CDR1 SEHNR, CDR2 FQNEAQ (reference sequence). With 5 bases removed from V and 4 bases from J, the gap between germline ends came to 12 bases. This CDR3 comprises 14 residues. The CDR3 coding sequence is TGTGCCAGCAGCCGGTTTCTCGGGGGAAACACCATATATTTT. Translated, it gives CASSRFLGGNTIYF.

The rearrangement uses TRBV11-2 and TRBJ2-3; TRBD1 is a possible D gene (6 bases). Trimming took off 5 bases at V and 0 bases at J, with 9 bases between the two ends. The CDR3 is 14 amino acids. Germline V lookup: CDR1 SGHAT, CDR2 FQNNGV. The CDR3 DNA reads as TGTGCCAGCAGCGGACAGCTTAGCACAGATACGCAGTATTTT. Translated: CASSGQLSTDTQYF.

This clone turned up a few times. The chain carries TRBV2 and TRBJ2-1; TRBD2 matches at 11 bases. The V gene's germline CDR1 is SNHLY and CDR2 FYNNEI. With V trimmed by 5 bases and J by 7 bases, 10 bases remained unmatched. This CDR3 spans 16 amino acids. CDR3 sequence (DNA): TGTGCCAGCAGTATAACTAGCGGGAGTAGTCCAAATGAGCAGTTCTTC. It codes for CASSITSGSSPNEQFF.